Following are 30 T cell receptor beta chains from one sample sequenced in a study of TIL therapy for anti-PD-1-resistant metastatic lung cancer. This was the immunoSEQ v3 assay. TCRdb's table, derived via immunoSEQ multiplex PCR, lists solely in-frame clones and lacks some. This sample has tens of thousands of clones; roughly 78% occur once, and the top ten carry under 5.5%. As to time point: pre-treatment sample, taken before nivolumab and TIL therapy. The starting material was blood, obtained at baseline. The source of these receptors is a woman aged 25-85 years with non-small cell lung cancer.

CDR3 bases: TGTGCCACGAGCTCAGGGGTTGGTAATTCACCCCTCCACTTT. Translation: CATSSGVGNSPLHF. The chain combines TRBV15 with TRBJ1-6, with a possible D match to TRBD1 (6 bases). Germline V gene lookup returns CDR1 LNHNV and CDR2 YYDKDF (reference sequence). This CDR3 contains 14 residues. Trimming left V 9 bases short and J 6 bases short, with 15 bases between.

This chain links TRBV9 with TRBJ1-4; 9 bases line up with TRBD1. CDR3 length: 15 residues. J lost 8 bases, V lost 4 bases, and 9 bases had no gene match. In germline, CDR1 is SGDLS, CDR2 YYNGEE. The CDR3 coding sequence is TGTGCCAGCAGCCCGCGACAGGGGGAGGAAGAAAAACTGTTTTTT. Translation gives CASSPRQGEEEKLFF.

This clone was detected a few times. V usage is TRBV28 and J usage is TRBJ2-1; no clear D. Trimming took off 5 bases at V and 12 bases at J, with 14 bases between the two ends. Germline CDR1 and CDR2: MDHEN and SYDVKM. This CDR3 comprises 12 residues. CDR3 loop: CASSPLGFGQFF. The CDR3 DNA follows: TGTGCCAGCAGTCCCTTGGGGTTTGGGCAGTTCTTC.

The chain has TRBV10-1 and TRBJ2-2, with TRBD1 matching 8 bases. With V trimmed by 5 bases and J by 1 base, 12 bases remained unmatched. This CDR3 is 18 amino acids long. CDR1 is WNHNN, CDR2 SYGVQD, per germline (reference sequence). The CDR3 is CASSSWVTGTGNTGELFF. The DNA for the CDR3 is TGCGCCAGCAGTTCGTGGGTCACCGGGACAGGGAACACCGGGGAGCTGTTTTTT.

A single count supports this clone. V usage is TRBV9 and J usage is TRBJ2-1; 8 positions agree with TRBD2. This CDR3 is built from 19 residues. Germline-derived CDR1 and CDR2 are SGDLS and YYNGEE. V lost 4 bases and J lost 7; bases outside the gene matches: 22. The CDR3, as DNA: TGTGCCAGCAGCCCCTTGAGCGGGAGTGAAATAAGGGGTGAGAATGAGCAGTTCTTC. It specifies CASSPLSGSEIRGENEQFF.

V is TRBV27 and J is TRBJ2-3; D might be TRBD1 (6 bases). The V and J ends lost 7 bases and 4 bases respectively, with 12 bases between them. The CDR3 spans 13 residues. Germline V gene data show CDR1 as MNHEY and CDR2 as SMNVEV (reference sequence). The CDR3 region has the DNA TGTGCCAGCATGAGGGGGATCGCAGATACGCAGTATTTT. Translated: CASMRGIADTQYF.

This clone was seen a few times. The chain employs TRBV7-9 and TRBJ2-7, with 7 bases aligning to TRBD1. Germline V lookup: CDR1 SEHNR, CDR2 FQNEAQ (reference sequence). This CDR3 comprises 15 residues. V gave up 1 base and J gave up 2 bases; unmatched junction bases: 5. The CDR3 region is CASSLVPGQAYEQYF. CDR3 DNA sequence: TGTGCCAGCAGCTTAGTCCCAGGACAGGCCTACGAGCAGTACTTC.

This clone was found once. This chain uses TRBV6-6 with TRBJ2-1, with TRBD2 matching over 10 bases. CDR1 and CDR2 (germline): MNHNY, SVGAGI (reference sequence). This CDR3 is 16 amino acids long. The V segment lost 0 bases and the J segment 5 bases; nucleotides outside the gene matches: 4. CDR3 bases: TGTGCCAGCAGTTACTCCCCGGGACTAGCGAACAATGAGCAGTTCTTC. This gives the protein CASSYSPGLANNEQFF.

The chain employs TRBV7-9 and TRBJ2-7; D is possibly TRBD1 or TRBD2 (6 bases each). V lost 1 base and J lost 2, with 18 bases in between. This CDR3 is 17 amino acids long. CDR1 and CDR2 from the germline V gene are SEHNR and FQNEAQ (reference sequence). In DNA, the CDR3 is TGTGCCAGCAGCTTAGAGGGGGGACAAATAACAACCTACGAGCAGTACTTC. Encoded protein: CASSLEGGQITTYEQYF.

The genes are TRBV2 and TRBJ2-2, with TRBD1 matching 7 bases. Per the germline V gene, CDR1 is SNHLY and CDR2 is FYNNEI. With V trimmed by 4 bases and J by 6 bases, 2 bases remained unmatched. The CDR3 loop spans 13 amino acids. CDR3 bases: TGTGCCAGCAGTGGACAGGGCGCCGGGGAGCTGTTTTTT. Protein: CASSGQGAGELFF.

The chain joins TRBV5-1 to TRBJ2-7, with D uncertain. The germline V and J ends were trimmed by 0 bases and 0 bases, with 7 bases remaining between them. This CDR3 comprises 14 residues. Germline V gene data show CDR1 as SGHRS and CDR2 as YFSETQ. Written as DNA, the CDR3 is TGCGCCAGCAGCTTGGCCATGGACTCCTACGAGCAGTACTTC. Its translation: CASSLAMDSYEQYF.

The chain recombines TRBV7-9 with TRBJ1-4; D gene unclear. Between the trimmed V and J ends, which lost 4 bases and 5 bases, there was a span of 14 bases. This CDR3 is 15 amino acids long. CDR1 is SEHNR, CDR2 FQNEAQ, per germline (reference sequence). CDR3 bases: TGTGCCAGCAGCTCCGGGCCTCTCAAAAATGAAAAACTGTTTTTT. Residues: CASSSGPLKNEKLFF.

The chain combines TRBV11-2 with TRBJ2-7; 7 nucleotides agree with TRBD1. Trimming took 6 bases from V and 0 from J; bases not matched to a gene: 8. The CDR3 has 15 amino acids. Germline lookup yields CDR1 SGHAT and CDR2 FQNNGV. Here the CDR3 reads CASSRGQESSYEQYF. CDR3 nucleotide sequence: TGTGCCAGCAGTCGCGGACAGGAGAGCTCCTACGAGCAGTACTTC.

The rearrangement links TRBV27 to TRBJ2-7; D might be TRBD1 (6 bases). With 1 base removed from V and 7 bases from J, the gap between germline ends came to 23 bases. Germline CDR1 reads MNHEY; CDR2 reads SMNVEV (reference sequence). CDR3 length: 17 amino acids. CDR3 residues: CASSLFPGQIVSGEQYF. CDR3 in DNA: TGTGCCAGCAGTTTATTTCCAGGACAGATTGTATCGGGGGAGCAGTACTTC.

J is TRBJ1-1 and V is TRBV10-3, with a weak D call TRBD1 (5 bases). Germline V gene sequence: CDR1 ENHRY, CDR2 SYGVKD. V lost 11 bases to trimming and J lost 0 bases, with 13 bases between them. This CDR3 spans 13 amino acids. CDR3 bases: TGTGCCGTCACCCAGGGAATGAACACTGAAGCTTTCTTT. As protein: CAVTQGMNTEAFF.

As concerns this clone: The sample carries other DNA sequences with the same CDR3. The genes are TRBV27 and TRBJ2-6; D is unresolved. The CDR3 runs 16 residues. Trimming took off 1 base at V and 0 bases at J, with 7 bases between the two ends. CDR1 MNHEY and CDR2 SMNVEV come from the germline V gene (reference sequence). CDR3 protein: CASSLWGSSGANVLTF. CDR3 DNA sequence: TGTGCCAGCAGTTTATGGGGTAGCTCTGGGGCCAACGTCCTGACTTTC.

This clone was seen a handful of times. CDR3 sequence reads: CASSMQDTDTQYF. The CDR3 DNA reads TGTGCCAGTAGTATGCAGGACACAGATACGCAGTATTTT. The chain carries TRBV19 and TRBJ2-3, with D hard to call. Germline CDR1 and CDR2: LNHDA and SQIVND (reference sequence). The ends were cut back, 3 bases at V and 2 bases at J, with 6 bases in the middle. The CDR3 extends over 13 amino acids. The entire variable domain, with the rest obtained from reference TRBV19 and TRBJ2-3, is as follows: DGGITQSPKYLFRKEGQNVTLSCEQNLNHDAMYWYRQDPGQGLRLIYYSQIVNDFQKGDIAEGYSVSREKKESFPLTVTSAQKNPTAFYLCASSMQDTDTQYFGPGTRLTVL.

This clone is a singleton in its sample. The V and J genes are TRBV27 and TRBJ2-3, with TRBD1 matching over 9 bases. The CDR3 covers 15 residues. Trimming took 3 bases from V and 2 from J; bases not matched to a gene: 3. The germline V gene has CDR1 MNHEY and CDR2 SMNVEV (reference sequence). The CDR3 DNA reads TGTGCCAGCAGTTTTGGGACAGGGATCACAGATACGCAGTATTTT. This translates into CASSFGTGITDTQYF.

This chain joins TRBV5-1 and TRBJ1-5; 8 bases are a match to TRBD1. This CDR3 has 15 residues. Trimming cost V 6 bases and J 6 bases; bases outside gene matches: 11. The germline CDR1 and CDR2 sequences are SGHRS and YFSETQ. As DNA, the CDR3 is TGCGCCAGCACCGAGACAGGGGACGAAACTCAGCCCCAGCATTTT. As protein: CASTETGDETQPQHF.

The chain links TRBV5-4 to TRBJ2-7; D might be TRBD1 (6 bases). Per the germline V gene, CDR1 is SGHNT and CDR2 is YYREEE (reference sequence). The CDR3 totals 13 residues. Deletions cut 2 bases from V and 7 bases from J, with 13 bases between. The CDR3 bases are TGTGCCAGCAGCTTCGGGCAGACAGGAGAGCAGTACTTC. The encoded protein is CASSFGQTGEQYF.

V and J are TRBV4-2 and TRBJ1-3, with D perhaps matching TRBD1 (5 bases). Trimming took off 1 base at V and 7 bases at J, with 17 bases between the two ends. The CDR3 runs to 16 residues. The V gene's germline CDR1 is LGHNA and CDR2 YNFKEQ. Written as DNA, the CDR3 is TGTGCCAGCAGCCAAGTGGGTGGGGGACCGGAGAACACCATATATTTT. Its protein is CASSQVGGGPENTIYF.

This chain uses TRBV15 with TRBJ1-4; 9 nucleotides line up with TRBD1. Germline V gene data show CDR1 as LNHNV and CDR2 as YYDKDF (reference sequence). V shed 0 bases, J shed 7 bases, and the junction held 6 bases outside the gene matches. The CDR3 extends over 16 amino acids. The CDR3 DNA is TGTGCCACCAGCAGAGATTCCGGGACAGGGCCTGAAAAACTGTTTTTT. Translating it yields CATSRDSGTGPEKLFF.

This rearrangement joins TRBV5-1 to TRBJ1-4, with a weak D call TRBD1 (5 bases). CDR3 length: 14 amino acids. V lost 3 bases and J lost 1, with 7 bases in between. The V gene's germline CDR1 is SGHRS and CDR2 YFSETQ. CDR3 DNA: TGCGCCAGCAGCTCGACAGAAACTAATGAAAAACTGTTTTTT. This codes for CASSSTETNEKLFF.

V is TRBV28 and J is TRBJ1-2; D unresolved. With 6 bases removed from V and 3 bases from J, the gap between germline ends came to 5 bases. CDR1 is MDHEN, CDR2 SYDVKM, per germline. CDR3 length: 11 amino acids. The CDR3 region has the DNA TGTGCCAGCAGGACTTACTATGGCTACACCTTC. The encoded protein is CASRTYYGYTF.

CDR3 in DNA: TGTGCCAGCAGTTTGCAAGAGAACACTGAAGCTTTCTTT. This translates into CASSLQENTEAFF. V gene TRBV27 combines with J gene TRBJ1-1; no definite D call. Germline V gene sequence: CDR1 MNHEY, CDR2 SMNVEV (reference sequence). V lost 3 bases and J 1 base, leaving 6 bases between the germline ends. The CDR3 sequence is 13 residues long.

The chain has TRBV5-8 and TRBJ1-4; D is uncertain. There are 18 residues in the CDR3. Deletions cut 4 bases from V and 0 bases from J, with 19 bases between. Germline loops: CDR1 SGHTS, CDR2 YDEGEE. The CDR3 region is CASSLVYGDVATNEKLFF. The DNA of the CDR3 is TGTGCCAGCAGCCTGGTGTACGGAGATGTTGCAACTAATGAAAAACTGTTTTTT.

Turning to this clone: The sample has other DNA sequences that encode this CDR3 too. The rearrangement uses TRBV5-6 and TRBJ1-1; 7 bases match TRBD1. This CDR3 is built from 12 residues. CDR1 SGHDT and CDR2 YYEEEE come from the germline V gene. Losses at the gene ends were 4 bases for V and 7 bases for J; bases not matched to a gene: 4. The CDR3 loop is CASSVGQNEAFF. The CDR3 DNA reads TGTGCCAGCAGCGTGGGACAGAATGAAGCTTTCTTT.

The chain has TRBV5-6 and TRBJ2-1, with TRBD2 identical over 12 bases. The CDR3 covers 16 residues. Germline lookup yields CDR1 SGHDT and CDR2 YYEEEE. V was clipped by 4 bases and J by 9 bases; unmatched bases: 11. CDR3 DNA: TGTGCCAGCAGCCACCCTAGCGGGAGGGCCAGGGGTGAGCAGTTCTTC. Encoded protein: CASSHPSGRARGEQFF.

This sequence joins TRBV27 and TRBJ2-7; 10 positions match TRBD1. V dropped 3 bases and J dropped 4; count of bases not matched to a gene: 6. The CDR3 extends over 15 amino acids. Germline CDR1 is MNHEY and CDR2 is SMNVEV (reference sequence). CDR3: CASSFSRTGGYEQYF. CDR3 in DNA: TGTGCCAGCAGTTTCTCGCGGACAGGGGGATACGAGCAGTACTTC.

The CDR3 DNA reads TGTGCCAGCAGCTTAGCCGCGGTTTCTTCTGGAAACACCATATATTTT. It is translated as CASSLAAVSSGNTIYF. J is TRBJ1-3 and V is TRBV7-2, with D unresolved. Trimming took off 0 bases at V and 1 base at J, with 10 bases between the two ends. In germline, CDR1 is SGHTA, CDR2 FQGNSA. The CDR3 totals 16 residues.